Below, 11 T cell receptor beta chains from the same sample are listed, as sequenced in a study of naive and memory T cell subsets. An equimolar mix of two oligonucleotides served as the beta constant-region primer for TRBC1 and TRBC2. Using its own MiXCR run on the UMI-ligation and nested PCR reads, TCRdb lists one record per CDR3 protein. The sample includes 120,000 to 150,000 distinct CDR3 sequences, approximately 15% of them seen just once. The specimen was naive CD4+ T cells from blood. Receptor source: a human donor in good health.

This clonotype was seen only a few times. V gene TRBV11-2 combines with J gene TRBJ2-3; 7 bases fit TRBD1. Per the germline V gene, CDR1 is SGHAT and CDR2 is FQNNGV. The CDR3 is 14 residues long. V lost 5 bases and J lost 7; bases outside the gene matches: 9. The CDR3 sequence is CASSTADRAHTQYF. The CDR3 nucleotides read TGTGCCAGCAGCACAGCCGACAGGGCACATACGCAGTATTTT.

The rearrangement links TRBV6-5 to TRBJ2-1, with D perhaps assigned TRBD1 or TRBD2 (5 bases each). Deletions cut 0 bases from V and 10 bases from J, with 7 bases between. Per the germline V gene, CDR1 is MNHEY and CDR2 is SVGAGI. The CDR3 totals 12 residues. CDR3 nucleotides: TGTGCCAGCAGTTACTCGAGGGACGAGCAGTTCTTC. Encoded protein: CASSYSRDEQFF.

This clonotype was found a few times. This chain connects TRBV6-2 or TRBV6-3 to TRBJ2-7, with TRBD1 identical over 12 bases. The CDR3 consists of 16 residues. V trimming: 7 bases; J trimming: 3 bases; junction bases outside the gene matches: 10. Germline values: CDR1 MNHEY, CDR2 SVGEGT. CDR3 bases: TGTGCCAGCACCAGGGACAGGGGGCATCAGGACTACGAGCAGTACTTC. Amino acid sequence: CASTRDRGHQDYEQYF.

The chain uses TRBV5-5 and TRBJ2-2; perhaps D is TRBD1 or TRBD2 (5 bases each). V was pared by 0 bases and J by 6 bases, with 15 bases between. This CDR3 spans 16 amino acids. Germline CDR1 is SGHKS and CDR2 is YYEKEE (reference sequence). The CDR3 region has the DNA TGTGCCAGCAGCTTGGCCGGGACCGTTCATCCCGGGGAGCTGTTTTTT. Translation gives CASSLAGTVHPGELFF.

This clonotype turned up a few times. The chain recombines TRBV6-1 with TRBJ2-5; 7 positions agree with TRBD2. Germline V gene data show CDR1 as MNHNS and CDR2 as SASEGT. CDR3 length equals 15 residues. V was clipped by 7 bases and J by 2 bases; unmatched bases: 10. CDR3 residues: CASKGRLAVQETQYF. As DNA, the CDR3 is TGTGCCAGCAAAGGGCGGCTAGCGGTACAAGAGACCCAGTACTTC.

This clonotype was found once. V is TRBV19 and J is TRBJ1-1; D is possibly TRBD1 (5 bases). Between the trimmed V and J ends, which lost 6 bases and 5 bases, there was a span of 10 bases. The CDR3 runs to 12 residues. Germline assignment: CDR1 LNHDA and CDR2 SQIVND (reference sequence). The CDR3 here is CASSLGETEAFF. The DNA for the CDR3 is TGTGCCAGTAGCCTGGGGGAAACTGAAGCTTTCTTT. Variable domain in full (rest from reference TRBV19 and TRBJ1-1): DGGITQSPKYLFRKEGQNVTLSCEQNLNHDAMYWYRQDPGQGLRLIYYSQIVNDFQKGDIAEGYSVSREKKESFPLTVTSAQKNPTAFYLCASSLGETEAFFGQGTRLTVV.

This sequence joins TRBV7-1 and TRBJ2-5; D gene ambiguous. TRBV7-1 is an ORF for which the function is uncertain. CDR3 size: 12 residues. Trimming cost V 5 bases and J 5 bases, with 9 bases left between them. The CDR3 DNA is TGTGCCAGCAGCGCCCGCGGCGAGACCCAGTACTTC. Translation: CASSARGETQYF.

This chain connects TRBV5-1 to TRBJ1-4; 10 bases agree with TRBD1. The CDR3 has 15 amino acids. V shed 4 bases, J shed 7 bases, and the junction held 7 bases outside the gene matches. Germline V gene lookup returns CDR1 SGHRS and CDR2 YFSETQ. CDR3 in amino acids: CASSSRQGAGEKLFF. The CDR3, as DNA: TGCGCCAGCAGCAGCCGACAGGGGGCCGGTGAAAAACTGTTTTTT.

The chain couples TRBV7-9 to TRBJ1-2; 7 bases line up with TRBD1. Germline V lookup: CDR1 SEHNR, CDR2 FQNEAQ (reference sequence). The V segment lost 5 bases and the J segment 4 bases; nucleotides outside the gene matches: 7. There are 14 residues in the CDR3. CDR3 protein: CASSRGQESYGYTF. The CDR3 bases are TGTGCCAGCAGCCGAGGACAGGAGAGCTATGGCTACACCTTC.

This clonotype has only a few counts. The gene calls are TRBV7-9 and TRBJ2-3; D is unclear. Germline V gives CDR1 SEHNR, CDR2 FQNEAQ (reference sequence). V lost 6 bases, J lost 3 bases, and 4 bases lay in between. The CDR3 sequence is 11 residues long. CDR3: CASRGTDTQYF. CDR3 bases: TGTGCCAGCAGAGGGACAGATACGCAGTATTTT.

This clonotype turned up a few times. CDR3 in amino acids: CSARGDAKQFF. Written as DNA, the CDR3 is TGCAGTGCTAGGGGAGACGCAAAGCAGTTCTTC. The chain employs TRBV20-1 and TRBJ2-1; D may be TRBD2 (5 bases). V was trimmed by 3 bases and J by 11 bases, leaving 11 bases between them. Germline values: CDR1 DFQATT, CDR2 SNEGSKA (reference sequence). The CDR3 runs 11 residues.